The source of this T cell receptor beta chain is a study of identical twins. Broader study findings: While abundant cord blood beta clonotypes carried fewer insertions, memory repertoires showed no such pattern.

TCRdb processed the 5' RACE reads anew with MiXCR; each CDR3 protein has one entry. The sample has about 690,000 distinct CDR3 sequences; around 6% are singletons. This CDR3 region has 17 residues. In germline, CDR1 is SGHAT, CDR2 FQNNGV. The V gene end was trimmed by 0 bases and the J gene end by 4 bases; junction bases not matched to a gene: 7. With respect to this clonotype: The antigen remains undetermined.

The specimen was naive T cells sorted from blood. This receptor was taken from a man aged 18 to 29 in good health. The chain combines TRBV11-2 with TRBJ2-3; 10 nucleotides line up with TRBD2. The CDR3 spells CASSLDLEREGADTQYF. CDR3 DNA sequence: TGTGCCAGCAGCTTAGATCTTGAGCGGGAGGGGGCAGATACGCAGTATTTT.